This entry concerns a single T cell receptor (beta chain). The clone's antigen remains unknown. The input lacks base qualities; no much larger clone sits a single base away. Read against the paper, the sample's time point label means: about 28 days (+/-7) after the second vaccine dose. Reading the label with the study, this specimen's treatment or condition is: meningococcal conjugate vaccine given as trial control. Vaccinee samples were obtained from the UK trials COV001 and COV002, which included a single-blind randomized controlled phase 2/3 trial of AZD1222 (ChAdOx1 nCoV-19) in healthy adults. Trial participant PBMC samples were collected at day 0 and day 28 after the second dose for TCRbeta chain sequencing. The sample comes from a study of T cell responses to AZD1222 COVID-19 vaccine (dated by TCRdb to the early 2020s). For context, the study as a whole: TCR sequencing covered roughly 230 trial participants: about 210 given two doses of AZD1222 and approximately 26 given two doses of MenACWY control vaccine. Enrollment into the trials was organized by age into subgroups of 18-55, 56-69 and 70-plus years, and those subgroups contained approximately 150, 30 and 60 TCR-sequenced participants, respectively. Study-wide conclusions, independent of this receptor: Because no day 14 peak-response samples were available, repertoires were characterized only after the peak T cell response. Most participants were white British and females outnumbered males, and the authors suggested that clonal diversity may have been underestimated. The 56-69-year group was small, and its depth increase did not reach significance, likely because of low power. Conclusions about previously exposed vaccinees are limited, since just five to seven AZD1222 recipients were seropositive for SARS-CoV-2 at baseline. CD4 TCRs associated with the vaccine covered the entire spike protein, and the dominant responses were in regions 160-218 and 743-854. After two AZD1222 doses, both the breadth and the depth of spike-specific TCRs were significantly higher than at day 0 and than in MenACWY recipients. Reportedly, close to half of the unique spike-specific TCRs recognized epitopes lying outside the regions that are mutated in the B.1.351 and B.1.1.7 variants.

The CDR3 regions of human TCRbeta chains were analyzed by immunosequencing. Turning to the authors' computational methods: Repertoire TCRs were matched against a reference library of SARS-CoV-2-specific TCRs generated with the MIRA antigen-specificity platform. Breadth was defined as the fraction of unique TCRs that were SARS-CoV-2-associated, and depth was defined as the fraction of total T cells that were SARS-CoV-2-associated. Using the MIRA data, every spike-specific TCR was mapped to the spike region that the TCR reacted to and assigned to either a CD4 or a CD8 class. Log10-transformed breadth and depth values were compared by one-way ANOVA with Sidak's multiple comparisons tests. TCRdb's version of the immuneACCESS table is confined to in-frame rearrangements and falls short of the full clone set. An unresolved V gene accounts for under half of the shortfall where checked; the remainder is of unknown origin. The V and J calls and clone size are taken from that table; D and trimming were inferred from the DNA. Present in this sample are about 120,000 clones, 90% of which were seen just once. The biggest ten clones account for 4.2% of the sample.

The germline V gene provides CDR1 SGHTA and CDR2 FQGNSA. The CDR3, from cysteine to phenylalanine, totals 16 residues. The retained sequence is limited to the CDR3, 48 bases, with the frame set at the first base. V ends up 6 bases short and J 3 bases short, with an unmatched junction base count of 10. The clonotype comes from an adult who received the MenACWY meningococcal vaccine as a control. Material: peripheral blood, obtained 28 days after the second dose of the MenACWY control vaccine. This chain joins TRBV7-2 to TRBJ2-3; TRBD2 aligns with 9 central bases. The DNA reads TGTGCCAGCAGTTTTGTGACTAGCGGTGGTACAGATACGCAGTATTTT. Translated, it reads CASSFVTSGGTDTQYF.